The 10 T cell receptor beta chains listed next were all sequenced from one sample in a study of cytomegalovirus exposure and HLA in healthy donors. With 60 Vbeta and 13 Jbeta primers, the PCR was carried out. Clones were read by immunoSEQ multiplex PCR, and TCRdb kept only the in-frame ones, dropping some. The sample lists some 52,000 clones; about three quarters were seen once. The sample comprised PBMCs. The receptors were gathered from a man between 18 and 29 years old in good health and CMV-seronegative.

The chain couples TRBV9 to TRBJ2-3; TRBD1 is a possible D gene (6 bases). The ends were cut back, 0 bases at V and 2 bases at J, with 13 bases in the middle. The CDR3 is 16 residues long. Germline V gives CDR1 SGDLS, CDR2 YYNGEE. CDR3 protein: CASSVGPGDITDTQYF. The CDR3 DNA follows: TGTGCCAGCAGCGTAGGCCCAGGGGACATCACAGATACGCAGTATTTT.

CDR3 DNA sequence: TGCGCCAGCAGCCCGGGCGGGTCATACGAGCAGTACTTC. This sequence encodes CASSPGGSYEQYF. The rearrangement links TRBV5-1 to TRBJ2-7; perhaps TRBD2 as D (5 bases). The V end was cut by 4 bases, the J end by 4 bases, with 12 bases between. The CDR3 loop spans 13 amino acids. Looked up from germline, CDR1 is SGHRS and CDR2 is YFSETQ.

The chain combines TRBV10-2 with TRBJ1-1; D may be TRBD1 (5 bases). CDR3 length: 13 amino acids. Trimming removed 6 bases at V and 3 bases at J, with 11 bases between. The germline CDR1 and CDR2 sequences are WSHSY and SAAADI. The CDR3: CASRPREDTEAFF. CDR3 in DNA: TGCGCCAGCAGACCCAGGGAGGACACTGAAGCTTTCTTT.

The rearrangement joins TRBV14 to TRBJ2-5; TRBD2 aligns across 12 bases. Germline lookup yields CDR1 SGHDN and CDR2 FVKESK. The CDR3 totals 16 residues. V lost 4 bases and J lost 2; bases outside the gene matches: 5. CDR3 DNA: TGTGCCAGCAGCCCGGGGACTAGCGGGTTACAAGAGACCCAGTACTTC. This codes for CASSPGTSGLQETQYF.

The CDR3 nucleotides are TGCGCCAGCAGCTCGGACAGGGCGGGTGAGCAGTACTTC. Translation gives CASSSDRAGEQYF. The chain carries TRBV5-1 and TRBJ2-7; 8 nucleotides agree with TRBD1. V dropped 3 bases and J dropped 7; count of bases not matched to a gene: 6. This CDR3 region has 13 residues. Germline CDR1 SGHRS, CDR2 YFSETQ.

CDR3 nucleotide sequence: TGTGCCAGCAGCTACAGGGCCCCAACTAATGAAAAACTGTTTTTT. This translates into CASSYRAPTNEKLFF. The chain employs TRBV25-1 and TRBJ1-4; D is possibly TRBD1 (6 bases). Germline assignment: CDR1 MGHDK and CDR2 SYGVNS. V lost 6 bases and J 0 bases, leaving 11 bases between the germline ends. There are 15 residues in the CDR3. The variable domain in full, completed from reference TRBV25-1 and TRBJ1-4, reads EADIYQTPRYLVIGTGKKITLECSQTMGHDKMYWYQQDPGMELHLIHYSYGVNSTEKGDLSSESTVSRIRTEHFPLTLESARPSHTSQYLCASSYRAPTNEKLFFGSGTQLSVL.

This chain joins TRBV2 and TRBJ2-1; D is possibly TRBD2 (6 bases). The CDR3 has 12 residues. Trimming stripped 7 bases from V and 7 bases from J, with 11 bases between. Germline CDR1 reads SNHLY; CDR2 reads FYNNEI. In DNA form, the CDR3 reads TGTGCCAGCACCGCGGAGGGGAATGAGCAGTTCTTC. It is translated as CASTAEGNEQFF.

This rearrangement joins TRBV28 to TRBJ1-2; 10 nucleotides match TRBD1. The germline V gene encodes CDR1 MDHEN and CDR2 SYDVKM. The CDR3 covers 15 residues. With V trimmed by 5 bases and J by 2 bases, 5 bases remained unmatched. The CDR3 is CASSPMTGGNYGYTF. CDR3 in DNA: TGTGCCAGCAGTCCGATGACAGGGGGCAACTATGGCTACACCTTC.

The chain combines TRBV14 with TRBJ2-2, with D unclear. From germline, CDR1 is SGHDN and CDR2 FVKESK. V was trimmed by 2 bases and J by 3 bases, leaving 7 bases between them. This CDR3 region has 14 residues. CDR3 residues: CASSQLPDTGELFF. The CDR3 region has the DNA TGTGCCAGCAGCCAACTGCCGGACACCGGGGAGCTGTTTTTT. Full variable domain (rest looked up from reference TRBV14 and TRBJ2-2): EAGVTQFPSHSVIEKGQTVTLRCDPISGHDNLYWYRRVMGKEIKFLLHFVKESKQDESGMPNNRFLAERTGGTYSTLKVQPAELEDSGVYFCASSQLPDTGELFFGEGSRLTVL.

The chain uses TRBV2 and TRBJ1-1; a weak D match, TRBD1 (6 bases). This CDR3 spans 18 amino acids. V lost 2 bases to trimming and J lost 3 bases, with 22 bases between them. In germline, CDR1 is SNHLY, CDR2 FYNNEI. CDR3 coding DNA: TGTGCCAGCAGTGAATGGTTTGGGGATGCGGGGGCGGACACTGAAGCTTTCTTT. As protein: CASSEWFGDAGADTEAFF.